The 27 T cell receptor beta chains below all came from one sample that was sequenced in a study of Tregs in tolerant kidney transplant recipients. Libraries were prepared by immunoSEQ multiplex PCR; TCRdb keeps only in-frame clonotypes and omits some of them. Of about 73,000 clones in the sample, 95% to 98% were seen once. Source: CD4+ T cells from blood, taken before the transplant. The receptors derive from a human donor who received a combined kidney and bone marrow transplant.

This chain joins TRBV7-6 and TRBJ1-6, with TRBD1 identical over 8 bases. The CDR3 is 14 amino acids. The junction had 5 bases not matched to a gene; V was cut back by 9 bases and J by 4 bases. Germline loops: CDR1 SGHVS, CDR2 FNYEAQ. CDR3 region: CASRDRPYNSPLHF. The CDR3 nucleotides read TGTGCCAGTCGGGACAGGCCATATAATTCACCCCTCCACTTT.

The V and J genes are TRBV2 and TRBJ2-5, with 8 bases lining up with TRBD2. This CDR3 has 17 amino acids. Germline loops: CDR1 SNHLY, CDR2 FYNNEI. J lost 5 bases, V lost 3 bases, and 14 bases had no gene match. Here the CDR3 DNA reads TGTGCCAGCAGTGATCCCCCGGGGACTAGTAGGTTTGAGACCCAGTACTTC. Its translation is CASSDPPGTSRFETQYF. Full variable domain (missing parts from reference TRBV2 and TRBJ2-5): EPEVTQTPSHQVTQMGQEVILRCVPISNHLYFYWYRQILGQKVEFLVSFYNNEISEKSEIFDDQFSVERPDGSNFTLKIRSTKLEDSAMYFCASSDPPGTSRFETQYFGPGTRLLVL.

This chain connects TRBV5-4 to TRBJ1-4; D gene unclear. Germline assignment: CDR1 SGHNT and CDR2 YYREEE (reference sequence). There are 14 residues in the CDR3. V shed 4 bases and J shed 6 bases, with 13 bases lying between them. CDR3 loop: CASSEFGRDEKLFF. For the CDR3, the DNA is TGTGCCAGCAGCGAGTTTGGGCGGGATGAAAAACTGTTTTTT.

In its sample, this clone was seen once. The rearrangement uses TRBV5-6 and TRBJ1-4; D call uncertain. Per the germline V gene, CDR1 is SGHDT and CDR2 is YYEEEE. The CDR3 is made up of 14 amino acids. V shed 4 bases and J shed 5 bases, with 12 bases lying between them. CDR3 bases: TGTGCCAGCAGCATTCGGGAAGGGAATGAAAAACTGTTTTTT. This gives the protein CASSIREGNEKLFF.

The chain uses TRBV7-3 and TRBJ1-1; D unresolved. In germline, CDR1 is SGHTA, CDR2 FQGTGA. V lost 2 bases to trimming and J lost 0 bases, with 4 bases between them. This CDR3 has 13 amino acids. CDR3 nucleotides: TGTGCCAGCAGCTTAGGCATGAACACTGAAGCTTTCTTT. This codes for CASSLGMNTEAFF.

The chain combines TRBV27 with TRBJ2-3, with 9 bases identical to TRBD2. The germline CDR1 and CDR2 sequences are MNHEY and SMNVEV (reference sequence). Germline trimming cut 5 bases from V and 2 bases from J; bases unmatched to any gene: 11. This CDR3 has 17 residues. CDR3 in amino acids: CASSTLVGGGATDTQYF. CDR3 bases: TGTGCCAGCAGTACACTCGTAGGCGGGGGGGCCACAGATACGCAGTATTTT.

This chain connects TRBV5-1 to TRBJ1-1; D possibly corresponds to TRBD1 (6 bases). Germline V gene data show CDR1 as SGHRS and CDR2 as YFSETQ. Trimming stripped 3 bases from V and 1 base from J, with 10 bases between. The CDR3 loop spans 14 amino acids. The CDR3 DNA follows: TGCGCCAGCAGCTCCGGGACATCGAACACTGAAGCTTTCTTT. Residues: CASSSGTSNTEAFF.

The chain couples TRBV7-2 to TRBJ2-2, with 7 bases fitting TRBD2. Looked up from germline, CDR1 is SGHTA and CDR2 is FQGNSA. This CDR3 spans 13 amino acids. After removal of 2 bases from V and 16 bases from J, the junction contained 10 bases not matched to a gene. The CDR3 bases are TGTGCCAGCAGCTTAAGTCACGGGGGGAAGGCGTTTTTT. Protein: CASSLSHGGKAFF.

V and J are TRBV5-1 and TRBJ1-1; D is undetermined. Trimming left V 4 bases short and J 3 bases short, with 16 bases between. CDR3 size: 15 residues. Germline CDR1 reads SGHRS; CDR2 reads YFSETQ. The CDR3 region is CASSVKPSGDTEAFF. CDR3 DNA: TGCGCCAGCAGCGTAAAACCCAGCGGGGACACTGAAGCTTTCTTT.

The chain couples TRBV27 to TRBJ1-5; D possibly corresponds to TRBD1 (5 bases). The CDR3 runs to 15 residues. Germline V gene data show CDR1 as MNHEY and CDR2 as SMNVEV (reference sequence). Trimming took off 5 bases at V and 0 bases at J, with 11 bases between the two ends. The CDR3 DNA follows: TGTGCCAGCAGTCCCACCGGGGGTAGCAATCAGCCCCAGCATTTT. Translating it yields CASSPTGGSNQPQHF.

The V and J genes are TRBV5-1 and TRBJ2-5, with D possibly being TRBD1 (6 bases). V lost 2 bases and J 1 base, leaving 9 bases between the germline ends. Germline CDR1 reads SGHRS; CDR2 reads YFSETQ. This CDR3 contains 14 residues. Written as DNA, the CDR3 is TGCGCCAGCAGCTTAGGGGGTATCCAAGAGACCCAGTACTTC. Amino acid sequence: CASSLGGIQETQYF.

This chain links TRBV5-1 with TRBJ2-7; 7 bases align to TRBD1. Germline CDR1 reads SGHRS; CDR2 reads YFSETQ. Losses at the gene ends were 3 bases for V and 2 bases for J; bases not matched to a gene: 5. CDR3 size: 14 residues. CDR3 coding DNA: TGCGCCAGCAGCTACGACAGGGCCCCCTACGAGCAGTACTTC. It is translated as CASSYDRAPYEQYF.

V and J are TRBV27 and TRBJ2-5; perhaps TRBD1 as D (5 bases). V was clipped by 6 bases and J by 5 bases, with 16 bases between them. The CDR3 is 14 amino acids. Germline CDR1 is MNHEY and CDR2 is SMNVEV (reference sequence). The CDR3 region has the DNA TGTGCCAGCAGCTCCCTGAGTGGGGCTGAGACCCAGTACTTC. It translates to CASSSLSGAETQYF.

The chain employs TRBV27 and TRBJ2-6, with D possibly matching TRBD1 (7 bases). Germline CDR1 MNHEY, CDR2 SMNVEV (reference sequence). V lost 5 bases and J 4 bases, leaving 18 bases between the germline ends. The CDR3 length is 17 residues. CDR3 in DNA: TGTGCCAGCAGTCCGGTCCTCAGGGGGGCCGGGGCCAACGTCCTGACTTTC. This encodes CASSPVLRGAGANVLTF.

The chain has TRBV7-6 and TRBJ2-3; TRBD2 agrees at 10 bases. Germline values: CDR1 SGHVS, CDR2 FNYEAQ. The CDR3 spans 15 residues. The V and J ends lost 5 bases and 2 bases, in that order; junction bases with no gene match: 4. In DNA, the CDR3 is TGTGCCAGCAGCAAGCTAGCGGGAGCCACAGATACGCAGTATTTT. Protein sequence: CASSKLAGATDTQYF.

This clone was found once. J is TRBJ1-5 and V is TRBV10-3; TRBD1 is a possible D gene (5 bases). The germline CDR1 and CDR2 sequences are ENHRY and SYGVKD. V lost 3 bases and J 7 bases, leaving 10 bases between the germline ends. CDR3 size: 13 residues. CDR3 sequence (DNA): TGTGCCATCAGTGATGGGGCAGAGCAGCCCCAGCATTTT. Its protein product is CAISDGAEQPQHF.

The chain joins TRBV19 to TRBJ2-7, with TRBD2 matching over 9 bases. V dropped 5 bases and J dropped 3; count of bases not matched to a gene: 5. Germline assignment: CDR1 LNHDA and CDR2 SQIVND (reference sequence). CDR3 length: 14 amino acids. The CDR3 loop reads CASSEGTSRYEQYF. The CDR3 DNA sequence: TGTGCCAGTAGTGAGGGGACTAGCCGCTACGAGCAGTACTTC.

This sequence joins TRBV28 and TRBJ2-7; D ambiguous. Germline V gene sequence: CDR1 MDHEN, CDR2 SYDVKM. The CDR3 sequence is 15 residues long. V was trimmed by 3 bases and J by 0 bases, leaving 12 bases between them. The DNA for the CDR3 is TGTGCCAGCAGTTTCCTACCCATCTACTCCTACGAGCAGTACTTC. This sequence encodes CASSFLPIYSYEQYF.

This chain connects TRBV10-3 to TRBJ2-1; 8 nucleotides line up with TRBD2. V gave up 4 bases and J gave up 4 bases; unmatched junction bases: 6. CDR3 size: 15 residues. The germline V gene encodes CDR1 ENHRY and CDR2 SYGVKD. The CDR3 protein is CAISAGTRMYNEQFF. The CDR3 DNA sequence: TGTGCCATCAGTGCCGGGACTAGGATGTACAATGAGCAGTTCTTC.

The genes are TRBV4-3 and TRBJ1-1; 8 nucleotides match TRBD1. CDR3 length: 16 amino acids. The V gene's germline CDR1 is LGHNA and CDR2 YSLEER. The ends lost 7 bases at V and 10 bases at J; junction bases unmatched: 20. The CDR3 sequence: CASTHLTGQGASIAFF. The CDR3 DNA reads TGCGCCAGCACCCATTTGACTGGGCAGGGGGCTTCAATAGCTTTCTTT.

This chain connects TRBV9 to TRBJ2-5; 8 bases match TRBD2. This CDR3 comprises 15 residues. CDR1 and CDR2 from the germline V gene are SGDLS and YYNGEE. Trimming removed 4 bases from V and 5 bases from J; junction bases left unmatched: 10. CDR3 DNA sequence: TGTGCCAGCAGCCCCCGGACTAGCCTTGGGGAGACCCAGTACTTC. This encodes CASSPRTSLGETQYF.

This clone has a single count. The V gene is TRBV5-4, the J gene TRBJ2-3, with 8 nucleotides matching TRBD1. Germline V lookup: CDR1 SGHNT, CDR2 YYREEE (reference sequence). The CDR3 covers 17 residues. J gave up 1 base and V 4 bases, and 11 bases lay outside the gene matches. CDR3 coding DNA: TGTGCCAGCAGCCTTCAGTATTCGACAGGGGGCACAGATACGCAGTATTTT. Its translation: CASSLQYSTGGTDTQYF.

The chain uses TRBV11-3 and TRBJ2-1, with 8 bases identical to TRBD2. CDR1 and CDR2 from the germline V gene are SGHNT and YENEEA. Trimming removed 5 bases from V and 9 bases from J; junction bases left unmatched: 12. CDR3 size: 15 residues. Here the CDR3 reads CASSPRGGPFAEQFF. Here the CDR3 DNA reads TGTGCCAGCAGCCCACGGGGGGGCCCGTTTGCTGAGCAGTTCTTC.

The genes are TRBV7-2 and TRBJ2-7; 11 bases line up with TRBD2. This CDR3 has 14 residues. The trim removed 4 bases at V and 4 bases at J, leaving 3 bases unmatched. Germline loops: CDR1 SGHTA, CDR2 FQGNSA. CDR3 bases: TGTGCCAGCAGCTCTACTAGCGGGAGTTACGAGCAGTACTTC. Amino acid sequence: CASSSTSGSYEQYF.

The chain joins TRBV9 to TRBJ2-3, with TRBD2 identical over 11 bases. The germline gives CDR1 SGDLS, CDR2 YYNGEE. This CDR3 contains 15 residues. V shed 4 bases, J shed 4 bases, and the junction held 5 bases outside the gene matches. This CDR3 reads CASSLTSGISDTQYF. Here the CDR3 DNA reads TGTGCCAGCAGCCTGACTAGCGGGATCTCAGATACGCAGTATTTT.

The genes are TRBV7-9 and TRBJ2-7; D may be TRBD1 (5 bases). This CDR3 has 14 amino acids. Germline V lookup: CDR1 SEHNR, CDR2 FQNEAQ (reference sequence). V was cut by 5 bases and J by 2 bases, with 13 bases left in between. CDR3 coding DNA: TGTGCCAGCAGCCCATTCCCAGGGACCTACGAGCAGTACTTC. It is translated as CASSPFPGTYEQYF.

V is TRBV28 and J is TRBJ2-3; 12 bases map to TRBD2. This CDR3 comprises 15 residues. Germline V lookup: CDR1 MDHEN, CDR2 SYDVKM. Trimming cost V 1 base and J 9 bases; bases outside gene matches: 5. For the CDR3, the DNA is TGTGCCAGCAGTTTATATCTAGCGGGGGGGGTGACGCAGTATTTT. This translates into CASSLYLAGGVTQYF.